This TCR beta chain appears in the sequencing data of a study of blood T cell repertoires in COVID-19. Background on the study: Researchers got acute and convalescent COVID-19 samples from the United States, Italy and Spain.

After removal of 4 bases from V and 9 bases from J, the junction contained 8 bases not matched to a gene. Germline assignment: CDR1 MGHDK and CDR2 SYGVNS. The CDR3 consists of 15 residues. The table lists this clone with many counts. In the study's own analysis: Estimation of nucleated cell counts relied on the amplification of reference gene primers. Assay used: immunoSEQ multiplex PCR; TCRdb lists only in-frame clones, some missing. Clonal size and the V and J genes are those of that table, whereas D and trimming came from the DNA. The sample yields 210,000 or so clones, approximately 81% seen once.

The genes are TRBV25-1 and TRBJ2-5, with 13 bases aligning to TRBD2. The clonotype was recovered from a woman older than 75 with acute or convalescent COVID-19. Sample: peripheral blood. This chain's CDR3 is CASSGTSGGTQAQYF. CDR3 coding DNA: TGTGCCAGCAGTGGGACTAGCGGGGGTACACAGGCCCAGTACTTC. Variable domain in full (rest from reference TRBV25-1 and TRBJ2-5): EADIYQTPRYLVIGTGKKITLECSQTMGHDKMYWYQQDPGMELHLIHYSYGVNSTEKGDLSSESTVSRIRTEHFPLTLESARPSHTSQYLCASSGTSGGTQAQYFGPGTRLLVL.